The present T cell receptor beta chain was sequenced within a study of blood T cell repertoires in COVID-19. Study-level background: The study drew acute and convalescent COVID-19 samples from the United States, Italy and Spain. T cells, B-cell-depleted T cells, or PBMCs supplied cDNA or gDNA.

This clone turned up a few times. TCRdb keeps only in-frame clones here, not all; method: immunoSEQ multiplex PCR. The table has about 670,000 clones, over 80% seen once. The germline V gene encodes CDR1 SGDLS and CDR2 YYNGEE. V lost 1 base to trimming and J lost 5 bases; unmatched junction nucleotides: 5. The CDR3 runs to 15 residues. The V gene is TRBV9, the J gene TRBJ2-1; TRBD2 agrees at 8 bases. The TCR sequence derives from a woman aged 18-29 years with acute or convalescent COVID-19. Sequences were obtained from peripheral blood. CDR3 DNA sequence: TGTGCCAGCAGCGTACTAGCGGGTTTCGACAATGAGCAGTTCTTC. As protein: CASSVLAGFDNEQFF.